This TCR beta chain was profiled in a study of blood T cell repertoires in COVID-19. This CDR3 comprises 14 residues. With V trimmed by 2 bases and J by 3 bases, 1 base remained unmatched. CDR1 and CDR2 (germline): MNHEY, SMNVEV (reference sequence). The assay was immunoSEQ multiplex PCR, and TCRdb's table has in-frame clones only and misses some. The sample holds more than 150,000 clones, around nine tenths seen once. The receptor's source is a young woman who had recovered from COVID-19. This chain connects TRBV27 to TRBJ2-3, with 8 bases lining up with TRBD1. The sequenced sample was peripheral blood. CDR3: CASSLGQGTDTQYF. CDR3 nucleotides: TGTGCCAGCAGTTTAGGACAGGGAACAGATACGCAGTATTTT.